The 10 T cell receptor beta chains below were found in one sample sequenced in a study of cytomegalovirus exposure and HLA in healthy donors. 13 Jbeta primers and 60 Vbeta primers were used for the PCR. Profiling relied on immunoSEQ multiplex PCR, and the TCRdb table lists in-frame clones only, not all of them. The sample contains about 140,000 clones, approximately 80% of which appear only once. The specimen sequenced was PBMCs. The receptor source for this set is a man aged 30 to 45 in good health and CMV-seropositive.

This clone occurred once. J is TRBJ2-3 and V is TRBV18, with a weak D call TRBD2 (6 bases). There are 13 residues in the CDR3. With 3 bases removed from V and 6 bases from J, the gap between germline ends came to 10 bases. Germline V gives CDR1 KGHSH, CDR2 LQKENI. The CDR3 loop is CASSPLGGDTQYF. CDR3 DNA: TGTGCCAGCTCACCGCTCGGAGGGGATACGCAGTATTTT.

V and J are TRBV7-2 and TRBJ2-7; D possibly corresponds to TRBD2 (6 bases). The CDR3 runs 14 residues. V lost 4 bases and J lost 2, with 12 bases in between. The germline V gene encodes CDR1 SGHTA and CDR2 FQGNSA. The CDR3 sequence is CASSSSGHTYEQYF. In DNA form, the CDR3 reads TGTGCCAGCAGCTCCAGCGGGCACACCTACGAGCAGTACTTC.

On this clone itself: One end of the junction is discordant with germline, which a read error may explain. This chain uses TRBV7-7 with TRBJ2-2; 8 bases agree with TRBD2. Germline V CDR1 and CDR2: SSHAT, FNYEAQ (reference sequence). The CDR3 extends over 14 amino acids. Here the CDR3 DNA reads TGTGCTAGCAGCTTAGCGGGACATCCCGGGGAGCTGTTTTTT. This encodes CASSLAGHPGELFF.

Regarding this clone: Other DNA sequences of this sample code for an identical CDR3. The gene calls are TRBV12-2 and TRBJ1-4. TRBV12-2 is a known pseudogene. The CDR3 is 16 amino acids. CDR3 sequence (DNA): TGTGCAAGTCGCTTAGCCAGGAGGGGCCCTAATGAAAAACTGTTTTTT. It codes for CASRLARRGPNEKLFF.

Written as DNA, the CDR3 is TGCAGCGTTTCGGGGAGCACAGATACGCAGTATTTT. It codes for CSVSGSTDTQYF. The V gene is TRBV29-1, the J gene TRBJ2-3; weak D call: TRBD2 (5 bases). CDR1 and CDR2 (germline): SQVTM, ANQGSEA. Trimming pared 5 bases from V and 0 bases from J, leaving 6 bases between. The length of the CDR3 is 12 residues.

The chain is built from TRBV28 and TRBJ1-5; D perhaps matches TRBD1 (6 bases). V was clipped by 5 bases and J by 4 bases, with 12 bases between them. This CDR3 has 14 residues. Germline V gives CDR1 MDHEN, CDR2 SYDVKM. The DNA for the CDR3 is TGTGCCAGCAGTCCCCGACAGGAAAATCAGCCCCAGCATTTT. The encoded protein is CASSPRQENQPQHF.

The V gene is TRBV7-6, the J gene TRBJ1-3, with D unclear. This CDR3 region has 15 residues. V was trimmed by 0 bases and J by 4 bases, leaving 10 bases between them. Per germline, CDR1 SGHVS and CDR2 FNYEAQ. The CDR3 DNA reads as TGTGCCAGCAGCTTAGCAACAACGGGAGGAAACACCATATATTTT. Translation: CASSLATTGGNTIYF.

The chain is built from TRBV10-3 and TRBJ2-6; tentatively, D is TRBD1 (5 bases). The CDR3 is 16 residues long. Trimming pared 3 bases from V and 4 bases from J, leaving 13 bases between. The germline V gene has CDR1 ENHRY and CDR2 SYGVKD. CDR3 protein: CAISEGAGEGANVLTF. As DNA, the CDR3 is TGTGCCATCAGTGAAGGGGCTGGGGAAGGGGCCAACGTCCTGACTTTC.

The genes are TRBV27 and TRBJ2-1; 10 bases align to TRBD2. Unmatched junction bases numbered 9, after V lost 3 bases and J lost 4 bases. The CDR3 has 17 amino acids. Germline V gene data show CDR1 as MNHEY and CDR2 as SMNVEV (reference sequence). CDR3 DNA sequence: TGTGCCAGCAGTTTGCGTCCGGGACTAGCGTATTACAATGAGCAGTTCTTC. This sequence encodes CASSLRPGLAYYNEQFF.

The chain recombines TRBV2 with TRBJ1-5; the D is unclear. CDR3 length: 13 residues. Germline V CDR1 and CDR2: SNHLY, FYNNEI. V dropped 4 bases and J dropped 5 bases, with 9 bases sitting between them. CDR3 DNA sequence: TGTGCCAGCAGTGTCCAGGCTGATCAGCCCCAGCATTTT. Protein product: CASSVQADQPQHF.